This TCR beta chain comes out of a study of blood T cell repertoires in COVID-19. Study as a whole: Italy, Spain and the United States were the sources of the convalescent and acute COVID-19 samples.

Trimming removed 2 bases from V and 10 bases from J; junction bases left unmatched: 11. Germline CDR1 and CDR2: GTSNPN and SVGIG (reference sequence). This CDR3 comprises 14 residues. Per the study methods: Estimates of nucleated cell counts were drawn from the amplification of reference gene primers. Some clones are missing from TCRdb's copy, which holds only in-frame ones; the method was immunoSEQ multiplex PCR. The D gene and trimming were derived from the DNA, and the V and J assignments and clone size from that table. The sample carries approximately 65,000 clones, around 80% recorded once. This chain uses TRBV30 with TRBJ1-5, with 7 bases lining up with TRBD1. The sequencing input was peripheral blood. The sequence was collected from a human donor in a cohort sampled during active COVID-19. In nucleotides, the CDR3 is TGTGCCTGGAGTTCTCCACCTCCAGGGGGTCCCCAGCATTTT. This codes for CAWSSPPPGGPQHF. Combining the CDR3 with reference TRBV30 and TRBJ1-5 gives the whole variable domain SQTIHQWPATLVQPVGSPLSLECTVEGTSNPNLYWYRQAAGRGLQLLFYSVGIGQISSEVPQNLSASRPQDRQFILSSKKLLLSDSGFYLCAWSSPPPGGPQHFGDGTRLSIL.